The 23 T cell receptor beta chains in this list originate from one sample, sequenced in a study of blood T cell repertoires in COVID-19 (dated by TCRdb to 2020 to 2021). The library was built by means of the immunoSEQ multiplex PCR assay. TCRdb took over this immuneACCESS table, retaining in-frame rearrangements with V and J assigned. Such tables are incomplete; in checked studies, under half of the missing clones stem from an unresolved V gene, and the remainder is unexplained. The sample profile shows 150,000 to 200,000 clones; about 80% of them were found once. Jointly, the top ten make up less than 7% of the sample. Sequenced material: peripheral blood. Receptors originate from a man between 60 and 75 years old with acute or convalescent COVID-19.

CDR3 in DNA: TGTGCCTGGAGCGAAGGACAGGGAGATTCGCAGTTCTTC. This gives the protein CAWSEGQGDSQFF. This rearrangement joins TRBV30 to TRBJ2-1, with 8 bases aligning to TRBD1. Losses at the gene ends were 3 bases for V and 12 bases for J; bases not matched to a gene: 10. The CDR3 length is 13 residues. Germline V lookup: CDR1 GTSNPN, CDR2 SVGIG (reference sequence).

The rearrangement joins TRBV25-1 to TRBJ2-3; TRBD2 might be the D (6 bases). The CDR3 has 17 residues. Germline CDR1 and CDR2: MGHDK and SYGVNS. V was pared by 1 base and J by 2 bases, with 16 bases between. The CDR3: CASSEFGKGGNTDTQYF. For the CDR3, the DNA is TGTGCCAGCAGTGAATTCGGGAAGGGAGGAAACACAGATACGCAGTATTTT.

The J gene is TRBJ1-2, the V gene TRBV5-1, with 8 bases identical to TRBD1. Germline V lookup: CDR1 SGHRS, CDR2 YFSETQ. The trim removed 0 bases at V and 7 bases at J, leaving 8 bases unmatched. The CDR3 contains 15 residues. CDR3 protein: CASSLVAGGASGYTF. As DNA, the CDR3 is TGCGCCAGCAGCTTGGTGGCAGGGGGCGCGTCTGGCTACACCTTC.

The chain combines TRBV4-1 with TRBJ1-5; D not resolved. CDR1 and CDR2 from the germline V gene are MGHRA and YSYEKL. The V end lost 3 bases, the J end lost 7 bases, and 10 bases lay between the germline ends. This CDR3 comprises 13 residues. CDR3 protein: CASSQFVLQPQHF. DNA for the CDR3: TGCGCCAGCAGCCAGTTTGTACTACAGCCCCAGCATTTT.

This chain joins TRBV5-1 and TRBJ2-2, with D perhaps TRBD1 (5 bases). This CDR3 spans 16 amino acids. V shed 2 bases and J shed 0 bases, with 11 bases lying between them. Germline CDR1 reads SGHRS; CDR2 reads YFSETQ. The DNA for the CDR3 is TGCGCCAGCAGCTTTAGGGGTCCTTCGAACACCGGGGAGCTGTTTTTT. This sequence encodes CASSFRGPSNTGELFF.

This clone showed up just a few times. The chain combines TRBV4-1 with TRBJ2-7; 12 bases map to TRBD1. The CDR3 has 14 amino acids. Germline CDR1 reads MGHRA; CDR2 reads YSYEKL. The ends lost 4 bases at V and 6 bases at J; junction bases unmatched: 4. In nucleotides, the CDR3 is TGCGCCAGCAGCCTTGGGGACAGGGGGCTCGAGCAGTACTTC. It yields the protein CASSLGDRGLEQYF.

This clone occurred a few times. The chain employs TRBV7-3 and TRBJ2-1, with 7 bases matching TRBD2. V gave up 5 bases and J gave up 8 bases; unmatched junction bases: 9. The CDR3 loop spans 14 amino acids. Germline CDR1 is SGHTA and CDR2 is FQGTGA. The CDR3 DNA reads as TGTGCCAGCAGCACCGGACTAGTCAACCATGAGCAGTTCTTC. Translation gives CASSTGLVNHEQFF.

Comment on this clone: The junction does not match germline at one end; this may be a read error. V gene TRBV10-3 combines with J gene TRBJ2-7; possibly TRBD2 for D (5 bases). The CDR3 loop spans 13 amino acids. Germline lookup yields CDR1 ENHRY and CDR2 SYGVKD. CDR3 DNA: TGTGCCATCAATGAGGGAGAACCCTACGAGCAGTACTTC. It yields the protein CAINEGEPYEQYF.

V gene TRBV19 combines with J gene TRBJ2-1; D might be TRBD2 (6 bases). The V and J ends lost 4 bases and 7 bases respectively, with 20 bases between them. The CDR3 covers 16 residues. Germline values: CDR1 LNHDA, CDR2 SQIVND (reference sequence). CDR3 loop: CASSNLAVRLGNEQFF. Here the CDR3 DNA reads TGTGCCAGTAGTAATTTAGCGGTAAGATTAGGGAATGAGCAGTTCTTC.

V usage is TRBV7-9 and J usage is TRBJ2-2, with a tentative D call TRBD1 (6 bases). In germline, CDR1 is SEHNR, CDR2 FQNEAQ (reference sequence). The CDR3 is 15 amino acids. Trimming cost V 8 bases and J 1 base, with 14 bases left between them. The CDR3 sequence is CASRSWGRNTGELFF. The CDR3 nucleotides are TGTGCCAGCCGTTCCTGGGGGCGGAACACCGGGGAGCTGTTTTTT.

The CDR3 sequence: CASKGGGGETNEKLFF. The CDR3 bases are TGTGCCAGCAAGGGAGGGGGTGGTGAAACTAATGAAAAACTGTTTTTT. The V and J genes are TRBV6-6 and TRBJ1-4; D might be TRBD1 (6 bases). Looked up from germline, CDR1 is MNHNY and CDR2 is SVGAGI (reference sequence). V was cut by 7 bases and J by 1 base, with 16 bases left in between. The CDR3 is 16 amino acids.

The V and J genes are TRBV27 and TRBJ1-1, with TRBD1 as a possible D gene (6 bases). Trimming took off 6 bases at V and 6 bases at J, with 14 bases between the two ends. Germline CDR1 MNHEY, CDR2 SMNVEV (reference sequence). The CDR3 contains 13 residues. This CDR3 reads CASRPSGGPEAFF. The CDR3 DNA reads TGTGCCAGCAGGCCGTCTGGGGGCCCTGAAGCTTTCTTT.

The CDR3, as DNA: TGTGCCAGCAGCCAAGATCCGGAAAGCGGGGGGTCCAATGAGCAGTTCTTC. This encodes CASSQDPESGGSNEQFF. The rearrangement joins TRBV4-2 to TRBJ2-1, with 9 nucleotides matching TRBD2. V was clipped by 0 bases and J by 6 bases; unmatched bases: 9. This CDR3 has 17 amino acids. The germline CDR1 and CDR2 sequences are LGHNA and YNFKEQ.

J is TRBJ2-5 and V is TRBV7-2, with TRBD2 as a possible D gene (5 bases). Germline V gene sequence: CDR1 SGHTA, CDR2 FQGNSA. V lost 4 bases to trimming and J lost 5 bases, with 23 bases between them. CDR3 length: 17 amino acids. The CDR3 nucleotides read TGTGCCAGCAGCTCCTTCCCGAGAACCAGGCCGGGGGAGACCCAGTACTTC. Translation: CASSSFPRTRPGETQYF. The full variable domain, completed using reference TRBV7-2 and TRBJ2-5, is GAGVSQSPSNKVTEKGKDVELRCDPISGHTALYWYRQSLGQGLEFLIYFQGNSAPDKSGLPSDRFSAERTGGSVSTLTIQRTQQEDSAVYLCASSSFPRTRPGETQYFGPGTRLLVL.

This clone was recorded once. The chain is built from TRBV3-1 (or the pseudogene TRBV3-2) and TRBJ2-3, with 14 nucleotides matching TRBD2. Trimming took 0 bases from V and 2 from J; bases not matched to a gene: 4. Germline V gene lookup returns CDR1 LGHDT and CDR2 YNNKEL (reference sequence). There are 18 residues in the CDR3. The CDR3 DNA reads TGTGCCAGCAGCCAAGATTGGGGACTAGCGGGGGTCACAGATACGCAGTATTTT. The encoded protein is CASSQDWGLAGVTDTQYF.

This chain links TRBV5-4 with TRBJ2-6; 10 bases agree with TRBD1. V dropped 3 bases and J dropped 0; count of bases not matched to a gene: 6. Germline CDR1 is SGHNT and CDR2 is YYREEE (reference sequence). The CDR3 covers 18 residues. In DNA form, the CDR3 reads TGTGCCAGCAGCTCTAAGACAGGGGGCCTCTCTGGGGCCAACGTCCTGACTTTC. It specifies CASSSKTGGLSGANVLTF.

The V gene is TRBV6-4, the J gene TRBJ2-1; 8 bases map to TRBD2. CDR1 is MRHNA and CDR2 is SNTAGT in the germline V gene. With 3 bases clipped from V and 4 bases from J, the junction kept 5 bases outside the gene matches. This CDR3 has 15 amino acids. The CDR3 bases are TGTGCCAGCAGTGAGGGCGGGGGGAAATACAATGAGCAGTTCTTC. Translation gives CASSEGGGKYNEQFF.

In this sample, this clone turned up once. The chain joins TRBV5-1 to TRBJ1-2, with D maybe TRBD1 (5 bases). Trimming left V 0 bases short and J 2 bases short, with 8 bases between. The CDR3 length is 14 residues. From germline, CDR1 is SGHRS and CDR2 YFSETQ. The chain's CDR3 is CASSLGPGNYGYTF. In nucleotides, the CDR3 is TGCGCCAGCAGCTTGGGGCCAGGGAACTATGGCTACACCTTC. Full variable domain (rest looked up from reference TRBV5-1 and TRBJ1-2): KAGVTQTPRYLIKTRGQQVTLSCSPISGHRSVSWYQQTPGQGLQFLFEYFSETQRNKGNFPGRFSGRQFSNSRSEMNVSTLELGDSALYLCASSLGPGNYGYTFGSGTRLTVV.

This chain joins TRBV30 and TRBJ1-1; weak D call: TRBD1 (6 bases). Germline CDR1 reads GTSNPN; CDR2 reads SVGIG (reference sequence). Deletions cut 1 base from V and 1 base from J, with 16 bases between. There are 16 residues in the CDR3. The CDR3 loop reads CAWSAFGGPTNTEAFF. As DNA, the CDR3 is TGTGCCTGGAGTGCCTTCGGGGGGCCGACGAACACTGAAGCTTTCTTT.

The J gene is TRBJ1-2, the V gene TRBV27; tentatively, D is TRBD1 (5 bases). The V end lost 8 bases, the J end lost 8 bases, and 24 bases lay between the germline ends. Germline CDR1 and CDR2: MNHEY and SMNVEV (reference sequence). The CDR3 is made up of 15 amino acids. The DNA of the CDR3 is TGTGCCAGCTCCCAAAGGGGCCCTAAGACGGGCGGCTACACCTTC. Translating it yields CASSQRGPKTGGYTF.

The rearrangement joins TRBV7-2 to TRBJ1-1; perhaps TRBD1 as D (5 bases). The CDR3 runs 14 residues. CDR1 is SGHTA and CDR2 is FQGNSA in the germline V gene. Trimming cost V 1 base and J 5 bases, with 11 bases left between them. DNA for the CDR3: TGTGCCAGCAGCTTAGTGGGGCACCGGACTGAAGCTTTCTTT. It is translated as CASSLVGHRTEAFF.

V usage is TRBV7-2 and J usage is TRBJ2-2; 8 bases are shared with TRBD2. V lost 1 base to trimming and J lost 1 base; unmatched junction nucleotides: 2. The CDR3 is 16 residues long. Germline V gene data show CDR1 as SGHTA and CDR2 as FQGNSA. CDR3 in DNA: TGTGCCAGCAGCTTAGGTAGCGGGGTGAACACCGGGGAGCTGTTTTTT. It codes for CASSLGSGVNTGELFF. The full variable domain, completed using reference TRBV7-2 and TRBJ2-2, is GAGVSQSPSNKVTEKGKDVELRCDPISGHTALYWYRQSLGQGLEFLIYFQGNSAPDKSGLPSDRFSAERTGGSVSTLTIQRTQQEDSAVYLCASSLGSGVNTGELFFGEGSRLTVL.

The chain joins TRBV9 to TRBJ2-1, with D tentatively TRBD1 (6 bases). The CDR3 is 12 amino acids. V shed 3 bases and J shed 7 bases, with 8 bases lying between them. Germline CDR1 and CDR2: SGDLS and YYNGEE. The CDR3 protein is CASSGRGNEQFF. CDR3 nucleotide sequence: TGTGCCAGCAGCGGCAGGGGTAATGAGCAGTTCTTC.